What follows is one T cell receptor beta chain and its context. These data come from a study of T cell changes during pregnancy in multiple sclerosis. Data came from immunoSEQ multiplex PCR; TCRdb stores just in-frame clones and leaves some out. Here the sample spans tens of thousands of clones, roughly nine tenths being singletons. Source: peripheral blood, taken before pregnancy. The receptor was derived from a female donor with multiple sclerosis, enrolled in a pregnancy study.

CDR3 nucleotide sequence: TGTGCCACCAGCATCGGACTAGCGGGGGGGGACGGCTCTGGGGCCAACGTCCTGACTTTC. Translation gives CATSIGLAGGDGSGANVLTF. The V gene is TRBV15, the J gene TRBJ2-6; 15 nucleotides align to TRBD2. V lost 4 bases, J lost 0 bases, and 7 bases stayed unmatched. CDR1 LNHNV and CDR2 YYDKDF come from the germline V gene (reference sequence). The CDR3 runs 20 residues.